This T cell receptor (beta chain) was retrieved from a study of T cells in Graves' hyperthyroidism and ophthalmopathy. Study-wide background: Peripheral blood was taken when the disease was first diagnosed, before any treatment began. Broader study findings: Researchers found most expanded thyroid clonotypes above 0.001 in blood as well.

This clonotype came up many times. Its antigen is undetermined. Participants, patients aged 18 to 65, had newly diagnosed hyperthyroidism with a duration under 2 months. The CDR3 runs 15 residues. Germline V gene sequence: CDR1 SGHTA, CDR2 FQGNSA. The V end was cut by 2 bases, the J end by 5 bases, with 13 bases between. RNA transcripts yielded amplified TCR beta CDR3 regions. First-round RT-PCR with HTBI primers amplified the TCR CDR3 region. Each CDR3 protein gets one entry after TCRdb re-called the multiplex PCR reads with MiXCR. In the table there are 340,000 or so distinct CDR3 sequences, roughly 21% of which are singletons.

The clonotype comes from a woman aged 45-65 years with Graves' hyperthyroidism. The sample was blood. The chain carries TRBV7-2 and TRBJ2-1, with no clear D. The CDR3 here is CASSLLARRDNEQFF. DNA of the CDR3: TGTGCCAGCAGCTTACTGGCCCGGCGAGACAATGAGCAGTTCTTC.